This T cell receptor beta chain was retrieved from a study of T cells in localized non-small cell lung cancer (TCRdb year 2020). Broadly, across the study: T cell repertoires of about 230 early-stage NSCLC patients were analyzed, with tumors being compared against uninvolved tumor-adjacent lungs. The cohort was made up of 200 to 250 treatment-naive NSCLC patients whose localized lung tumors had been resected. The mean age of the NSCLC patients was around 67 years, with 120 to 150 men and 85 to 110 women. What the authors observed across the whole study: Because the study design was exploratory, TCR variables were selected using unadjusted p-values without false-discovery rate correction. Higher T cell density in blood was associated with longer overall survival, whereas higher clonality in adjacent lung was associated with shorter survival. Of the top 100 tumor clones, a median of 57 were detected in paired uninvolved adjacent lung; roughly 29 were also among that lung's top 100. Multi-region tumor sequencing was not performed, so intratumor heterogeneity could not be excluded. Uninvolved tumor-adjacent lung showed the highest T cell clonality, higher than tumor, which suggests more focused antigenic responses in the adjacent lung.

Spanning cysteine to phenylalanine, the CDR3 consists of 17 amino acids. Just the 51-base CDR3 DNA is kept, in frame starting at base 1. The immunoSEQ Assay was used to sequence TCR beta CDR3 regions from DNA. In the authors' own workflow: To compute T cell density, TCR beta template counts were normalized to usable DNA, which was estimated by amplifying housekeeping genes. Richness was estimated using the preseqR package, with extrapolation to 400,000 templates for PBMC samples and to 120,000 templates for tissue samples. Clonality was taken to be one minus Pielou's evenness. Tissue-enriched TCRs were identified through differential abundance testing performed on productive amino-acid clonotypes, with a minimum total count of 5 and an alpha of 0.1. The Jaccard Index and the Morisita Overlap Index were used to quantify repertoire overlap between compartments. GLIPH clustered TCR beta CDR3s with public tetramer-defined viral CDR3s; viral motifs required at least three viral sequences plus V-gene enrichment. Entries here come from immuneACCESS through TCRdb and include only in-frame sequences with V and J called. Some clones fail to appear in such tables; in the studies checked, an unresolved V gene covers under half of the shortfall, and the cause of the remainder is unknown. The D gene and trimming were derived from the DNA, and the V and J assignments and clone size from that table. This sample lists tens of thousands of clones; approximately 84% were detected once. About 1.5% of the sample goes to the ten largest clones.

A word on this clone: Which antigen it targets is not known. No qualities accompany the bases; no much larger clone lies one base away.

At diagnosis, tumor, uninvolved tumor-adjacent lung and peripheral blood were collected and then preserved as a mix of FFPE and fresh-frozen material. For TCR repertoire profiling, the blood samples were analyzed as peripheral blood mononuclear cells. The chain joins TRBV1 to TRBJ2-7; the table names TRBD1, a call not compared with the DNA. TRBV1 is annotated as a pseudogene. Source: peripheral blood, taken before any cancer treatment. The sequence was obtained from a female donor over 55 with stage I lung adenocarcinoma. The CDR3 amino acid sequence is: CTSSQPKTVADFYEQYF. The DNA reads as follows: TGCACCAGCAGCCAACCCAAGACAGTTGCCGATTTTTACGAGCAGTACTTC.